This TCR beta chain stems from a study of CD8 T cells in ankylosing spondylitis. Germline V gene data show CDR1 as ENHRY and CDR2 as SYGVKD. The CDR3 is 17 amino acids. The J segment lost 0 bases and the V segment lost 10 bases, leaving 14 bases of the junction unmatched. TCRdb processed the 5' RACE reads anew with MiXCR; each CDR3 protein has one entry. The sample holds hundreds of thousands of distinct CDR3 sequences, 7.5% to 9.5% seen once. By its share, this clonotype is medium-sized. This chain links TRBV10-3 with TRBJ2-5, with 10 bases aligning to TRBD2. The sample was blood, either unsorted or a sorted T cell fraction (not recorded which). This receptor was identified in a female donor with ankylosing spondylitis or in good health (not recorded which). The CDR3 DNA sequence: TGTGCCACTCAGACTAGCGGGTTACTTGGGCACCAAGAGACCCAGTACTTC. Amino acid sequence: CATQTSGLLGHQETQYF.